The 27 T cell receptor beta chains below all came from one sample that was sequenced in a study of blood T cell repertoires in COVID-19. Method: immunoSEQ multiplex PCR; TCRdb's copy keeps in-frame clones and lacks some. This table has about 170,000 clones, roughly 84% appearing once. The specimen sequenced was peripheral blood. The receptors were gathered from a man aged 18-30 years with active or convalescent COVID-19.

The chain links TRBV6-2 or TRBV6-3 to TRBJ1-1, with TRBD1 matching 8 bases. CDR1 is MNHEY and CDR2 is SVGEGT in the germline V gene. This CDR3 is built from 14 residues. V trimming: 2 bases; J trimming: 3 bases; junction bases outside the gene matches: 2. The CDR3, as DNA: TGTGCCAGCAGTTACACAGGGGGATACACTGAAGCTTTCTTT. Its translation: CASSYTGGYTEAFF.

The chain recombines TRBV28 with TRBJ1-4; TRBD1 is a possible D gene (5 bases). Trimming removed 8 bases at V and 6 bases at J, with 10 bases between. This CDR3 comprises 12 residues. Per germline, CDR1 MDHEN and CDR2 SYDVKM. The CDR3: CASRQTHEKLFF. The CDR3 DNA sequence: TGTGCCAGCCGACAGACTCATGAAAAACTGTTTTTT.

The rearrangement uses TRBV19 and TRBJ1-1; no definite D call. The CDR3 sequence is 13 residues long. Germline V CDR1 and CDR2: LNHDA, SQIVND (reference sequence). V was cut by 7 bases and J by 0 bases, with 9 bases left in between. CDR3 DNA sequence: TGTGCCAGTAAATGGCAAATGAACACTGAAGCTTTCTTT. Protein: CASKWQMNTEAFF.

CDR3 region: CASSPFPGKLAKNIQYF. CDR3 nucleotides: TGTGCCAGCAGTCCCTTTCCAGGAAAACTAGCCAAAAACATTCAGTACTTC. The chain joins TRBV28 to TRBJ2-4, with unresolved D. The V and J ends lost 5 bases and 0 bases respectively, with 17 bases between them. The germline gives CDR1 MDHEN, CDR2 SYDVKM. The CDR3 runs to 17 residues.

The J gene is TRBJ2-7, the V gene TRBV18; 9 positions match TRBD2. There are 14 residues in the CDR3. V dropped 5 bases and J dropped 5; count of bases not matched to a gene: 7. Germline CDR1 and CDR2: KGHSH and LQKENI. CDR3 amino acids: CASSVSGRGNEQYF. The CDR3 DNA reads as TGTGCCAGCTCAGTTAGCGGGAGAGGCAACGAGCAGTACTTC.

This clone was detected only a few times. CDR3 sequence: CAFQISSYNEQFF. DNA for the CDR3: TGTGCCTTTCAGATAAGCTCCTACAATGAGCAGTTCTTC. J is TRBJ2-1 and V is TRBV30; D is uncertain. V lost 7 bases and J 0 bases, leaving 10 bases between the germline ends. CDR3 length equals 13 residues. Germline V lookup: CDR1 GTSNPN, CDR2 SVGIG (reference sequence).

This chain uses TRBV6-5 with TRBJ2-1; 14 nucleotides agree with TRBD2. The germline V gene encodes CDR1 MNHEY and CDR2 SVGAGI. This CDR3 region has 15 residues. V lost 6 bases, J lost 8 bases, and 6 bases stayed unmatched. CDR3 sequence: CASSRTSGRHHEQFF. DNA of the CDR3: TGTGCCAGCAGCAGGACTAGCGGGAGGCATCATGAGCAGTTCTTC.

The chain links TRBV3-1 (or the pseudogene TRBV3-2) to TRBJ1-2; D may be TRBD1 (5 bases). The CDR3 is 13 amino acids. V lost 1 base, J lost 7 bases, and 10 bases lay in between. Germline values: CDR1 LGHDT, CDR2 YNNKEL (reference sequence). The CDR3 loop reads CASSQGQGGGYTF. CDR3 DNA: TGTGCCAGCAGCCAAGGCCAGGGAGGTGGCTACACCTTC.

This sequence joins TRBV7-6 and TRBJ2-7; tentative D call: TRBD2 (5 bases). Trimming took off 5 bases at V and 4 bases at J, with 21 bases between the two ends. The CDR3 is 16 residues long. Germline lookup yields CDR1 SGHVS and CDR2 FNYEAQ. The CDR3: CASSPASGVLPYEQYF. The DNA of the CDR3 is TGTGCCAGCAGCCCGGCCTCCGGGGTACTTCCGTACGAGCAGTACTTC.

The chain links TRBV6-5 to TRBJ1-6, with TRBD1 identical over 11 bases. Germline V gene lookup returns CDR1 MNHEY and CDR2 SVGAGI. V trimming: 1 base; J trimming: 10 bases; junction bases outside the gene matches: 3. The CDR3 runs to 15 residues. CDR3 protein: CASSYFGTGGSPLHF. CDR3 DNA: TGTGCCAGCAGTTACTTCGGGACAGGGGGGTCACCCCTCCACTTT.

The count of this clone is one. This chain connects TRBV19 to TRBJ1-2; D gene unclear. V lost 7 bases, J lost 0 bases, and 15 bases lay in between. Germline CDR1 and CDR2: LNHDA and SQIVND (reference sequence). The CDR3 is 15 amino acids. CDR3 residues: CASTRGFEANYGYTF. The CDR3 nucleotides read TGTGCCAGTACTCGCGGGTTTGAAGCTAACTATGGCTACACCTTC.

J is TRBJ2-3 and V is TRBV28, with 9 nucleotides matching TRBD2. This CDR3 contains 13 residues. The germline V gene encodes CDR1 MDHEN and CDR2 SYDVKM. J lost 4 bases, V lost 6 bases, and 2 bases had no gene match. The chain's CDR3 is CASRAGGPDTQYF. The CDR3 nucleotides read TGTGCCAGCAGGGCGGGGGGGCCAGATACGCAGTATTTT.

The chain carries TRBV27 and TRBJ2-2; weak D call: TRBD2 (7 bases). The ends were cut back, 5 bases at V and 5 bases at J, with 15 bases in the middle. Per the germline V gene, CDR1 is MNHEY and CDR2 is SMNVEV (reference sequence). CDR3 length: 15 amino acids. CDR3 nucleotides: TGTGCCAGCAGTAAAGGGGGGGGCCGGACCGGGGAGCTGTTTTTT. It is translated as CASSKGGGRTGELFF.

V is TRBV19 and J is TRBJ2-5; D not resolved. Germline assignment: CDR1 LNHDA and CDR2 SQIVND (reference sequence). V lost 3 bases to trimming and J lost 5 bases, with 4 bases between them. This CDR3 has 11 residues. The CDR3 DNA sequence: TGTGCCAGTAGTATTTCTGAGACCCAGTACTTC. This sequence encodes CASSISETQYF.

This clone was seen only a few times. The chain couples TRBV21-1 to TRBJ1-1. TRBV21-1 is termed a pseudogene. The CDR3 is 13 residues long. In DNA form, the CDR3 reads TGTGTCTGTGGGGGGGCGCTTAACACTGAAGCTTTCTTT. Translating gives CVCGGALNTEAFF.

This chain uses TRBV5-6 with TRBJ2-5; D uncertain. The germline V gene has CDR1 SGHDT and CDR2 YYEEEE. The CDR3 spans 16 residues. Deletions cut 1 base from V and 2 bases from J, with 15 bases between. CDR3 nucleotide sequence: TGTGCCAGCAGCTTGTTCCAGCGTTGGTATCAAGAGACCCAGTACTTC. Protein product: CASSLFQRWYQETQYF.

The CDR3 protein is CASSSRPGLPNYGYTF. CDR3 DNA sequence: TGTGCCAGCAGCTCCCGACCAGGGCTTCCTAACTATGGCTACACCTTC. This chain joins TRBV7-2 and TRBJ1-2, with a possible D match to TRBD1 (5 bases). The V and J ends lost 4 bases and 0 bases respectively, with 15 bases between them. CDR3 length: 16 residues. Germline V lookup: CDR1 SGHTA, CDR2 FQGNSA.

The rearrangement joins TRBV28 to TRBJ1-1; D gene unclear. Trimming cost V 5 bases and J 1 base, with 5 bases left between them. Germline V gene data show CDR1 as MDHEN and CDR2 as SYDVKM. The CDR3 totals 12 residues. CDR3 sequence reads: CASSLRNTEAFF. The CDR3 DNA follows: TGTGCCAGCAGTCTCAGGAACACTGAAGCTTTCTTT.

The rearrangement joins TRBV27 to TRBJ2-7, with 9 positions matching TRBD1. CDR1 is MNHEY, CDR2 SMNVEV, per germline (reference sequence). V shed 3 bases and J 7 bases; nucleotides not matched to a gene: 7. The CDR3 consists of 14 residues. CDR3 amino acids: CASSLGQGPREQYF. The CDR3 DNA reads TGTGCCAGCAGTTTGGGACAGGGACCTAGGGAGCAGTACTTC.

The rearrangement uses TRBV5-1 and TRBJ1-4, with TRBD1 as a possible D gene (5 bases). The V end was cut by 2 bases, the J end by 5 bases, with 10 bases between. The germline V gene encodes CDR1 SGHRS and CDR2 YFSETQ. The CDR3 spans 14 residues. The chain's CDR3 is CASSLGDTNEKLFF. In DNA, the CDR3 is TGCGCCAGCAGCTTAGGGGATACAAATGAAAAACTGTTTTTT.

The chain uses TRBV6-5 and TRBJ1-5, with TRBD1 matching 7 bases. Germline V gene sequence: CDR1 MNHEY, CDR2 SVGAGI. This CDR3 is 16 amino acids long. The J segment lost 1 base and the V segment lost 0 bases, leaving 3 bases of the junction unmatched. CDR3 bases: TGTGCCAGCAGTTACTCGACGACAGGGAGCAATCAGCCCCAGCATTTT. Its translation: CASSYSTTGSNQPQHF.

This clone was counted once. This rearrangement joins TRBV28 to TRBJ2-1, with TRBD2 matching over 8 bases. CDR1 and CDR2 (germline): MDHEN, SYDVKM. This CDR3 comprises 14 residues. Trimming removed 4 bases from V and 8 bases from J; junction bases left unmatched: 7. CDR3 region: CASSSAGDYDEQFF. Written as DNA, the CDR3 is TGTGCCAGCAGTTCAGCGGGAGATTACGATGAGCAGTTCTTC.

The chain combines TRBV4-1 with TRBJ1-1, with D possibly TRBD1 on 5 matching bases. Trimming took off 3 bases at V and 4 bases at J, with 9 bases between the two ends. Germline assignment: CDR1 MGHRA and CDR2 YSYEKL. This CDR3 spans 13 amino acids. The CDR3 bases are TGCGCCAGCAGCCAGCAAAGGGGCACTGAAGCTTTCTTT. Its translation is CASSQQRGTEAFF.

The chain couples TRBV5-1 to TRBJ1-2; TRBD1 might be the D (6 bases). The ends were cut back, 0 bases at V and 3 bases at J, with 6 bases in the middle. The CDR3 is 13 amino acids. Per the germline V gene, CDR1 is SGHRS and CDR2 is YFSETQ. CDR3 sequence (DNA): TGCGCCAGCAGCTTGGGACAGGACTATGGCTACACCTTC. Translating it yields CASSLGQDYGYTF.

The V call is TRBV21-1, the J call TRBJ1-2; TRBD1, the table's D call, was not compared with the DNA. TRBV21-1 is a known pseudogene. The CDR3 totals 15 residues. CDR3 in amino acids: CASSKRTGEDCGYTF. In DNA form, the CDR3 reads TGTGCCAGCAGCAAAAGGACAGGGGAAGATTGTGGCTACACCTTC.

This clone showed up many times. The V call is TRBV5-6, the J call TRBJ2-7; D remains ambiguous. The CDR3 spans 12 residues. The V gene lost 1 base and the J gene lost 6 bases, with 8 bases spanning the gap. Germline values: CDR1 SGHDT, CDR2 YYEEEE. CDR3: CASSLTGFEQYF. The DNA for the CDR3 is TGTGCCAGCAGCTTGACGGGTTTCGAGCAGTACTTC.

V gene TRBV28 combines with J gene TRBJ1-4; TRBD1 matches at 8 bases. The germline V gene encodes CDR1 MDHEN and CDR2 SYDVKM. J lost 7 bases, V lost 7 bases, and 5 bases had no gene match. The CDR3 runs to 13 residues. This CDR3 reads CASITGTGEKLFF. DNA for the CDR3: TGTGCCAGCATTACCGGGACAGGTGAAAAACTGTTTTTT.